A single sample gave rise to the 30 T cell receptor beta chains below, sequenced in a study of CD4 T cells in relation to SARS-CoV-2 and coronaviruses. For these TCRs, the target antigens are not known. TCRdb's table, derived via immunoSEQ multiplex PCR, lists solely in-frame clones and lacks some. This table has 15,000 to 20,000 clones, around three quarters appearing once. CD4+ T cells from unexposed donors were obtained before the COVID-19 pandemic (2011-2018). CD4+ T cells were isolated from the cells after 10 days of culture. The sequencing input was CD4+ T cells from PBMCs, cultured in vitro. The receptors were gathered from a human donor in good health.

The sample holds one count of this clone. The rearrangement links TRBV30 to TRBJ2-1, with 10 bases matching TRBD2. Trimming at V came to 2 bases and at J to 0 bases, leaving 10 bases not matched to a gene. Germline V gives CDR1 GTSNPN, CDR2 SVGIG (reference sequence). This CDR3 region has 18 residues. The CDR3 bases are TGTGCCTGGAGTATAGGACTAGCGGCCGTCTACTCCTACAATGAGCAGTTCTTC. Translation gives CAWSIGLAAVYSYNEQFF.

The CDR3 bases are TGTGCCAGCAGCGTAGGATGGGACAGGGGGGGCTACACCTTC. Translation gives CASSVGWDRGGYTF. The gene calls are TRBV9 and TRBJ1-2; 11 nucleotides match TRBD1. Germline V gene lookup returns CDR1 SGDLS and CDR2 YYNGEE. The CDR3 runs to 14 residues. Unmatched junction bases numbered 3, after V lost 0 bases and J lost 8 bases.

The V gene is TRBV7-9, the J gene TRBJ2-5; D tentatively reads TRBD1 or TRBD2 (5 bases each). Trimming removed 3 bases at V and 9 bases at J, with 14 bases between. This CDR3 contains 13 residues. Germline assignment: CDR1 SEHNR and CDR2 FQNEAQ (reference sequence). The CDR3 sequence: CASSFGTKSAQYF. CDR3 nucleotides: TGTGCCAGCAGCTTCGGGACGAAGTCGGCCCAGTACTTC.

The chain carries TRBV19 and TRBJ1-3; D gene unclear. The V and J ends lost 0 bases and 0 bases respectively, with 12 bases between them. The germline gives CDR1 LNHDA, CDR2 SQIVND (reference sequence). The length of the CDR3 is 17 residues. The CDR3 spells CASSIESLKYSGNTIYF. The CDR3 DNA sequence: TGTGCCAGTAGTATAGAAAGCCTAAAATACTCTGGAAACACCATATATTTT.

This rearrangement joins TRBV2 to TRBJ2-7, with D tentatively TRBD2 (5 bases). Germline V CDR1 and CDR2: SNHLY, FYNNEI. Trimming took off 7 bases at V and 0 bases at J, with 16 bases between the two ends. The CDR3 runs 15 residues. The CDR3 DNA sequence: TGTGCCAGCATGCCCCCGAGCGGAAGCTCCTACGAGCAGTACTTC. It translates to CASMPPSGSSYEQYF.

CDR3 in DNA: TGTGCCAGCAGCCCTCGACTCCGAGAGACCCAGTACTTC. It yields the protein CASSPRLRETQYF. The rearrangement links TRBV14 to TRBJ2-5, with unresolved D. This CDR3 has 13 amino acids. V shed 4 bases and J shed 4 bases, with 10 bases lying between them. Germline CDR1 is SGHDN and CDR2 is FVKESK.

Worth noting for this clone: This same CDR3 is encoded by further DNA sequences in the sample. This chain connects TRBV7-2 to TRBJ1-6; D is unclear. Trimming shortened V by 5 bases and J by 0 bases, and 17 bases separated the two germline ends. CDR1 and CDR2 from the germline V gene are SGHTA and FQGNSA. The CDR3 loop spans 18 amino acids. CDR3 amino acids: CASSPGRERGSYNSPLHF. In nucleotides, the CDR3 is TGTGCCAGCAGCCCCGGACGGGAACGTGGCTCCTATAATTCACCCCTCCACTTT.

This chain links TRBV11-3 with TRBJ2-2, with 13 bases fitting TRBD2. V was pared by 4 bases and J by 6 bases, with 2 bases of the junction left unmatched. The CDR3 runs 15 residues. The germline V gene encodes CDR1 SGHNT and CDR2 YENEEA. The CDR3 DNA follows: TGTGCCAGCAGCTCTGGACTAGCGGGAGCCGGGGAGCTGTTTTTT. It is translated as CASSSGLAGAGELFF.

This clone appeared once. This chain joins TRBV2 and TRBJ2-5, with a possible D match to TRBD2 (5 bases). The CDR3 is 13 amino acids. CDR1 and CDR2 (germline): SNHLY, FYNNEI. V gave up 3 bases and J gave up 3 bases, with 8 bases separating them. Here the CDR3 reads CASSELREETQYF. The CDR3 DNA is TGTGCCAGCAGTGAGCTGAGGGAAGAGACCCAGTACTTC.

The chain recombines TRBV10-3 with TRBJ2-1; D might be TRBD2 (6 bases). V gave up 1 base and J gave up 10 bases, with 23 bases separating them. This CDR3 has 17 residues. CDR1 is ENHRY, CDR2 SYGVKD, per germline. CDR3 loop: CAISEFSGTDFPLEQFF. Here the CDR3 DNA reads TGTGCCATCAGTGAGTTTTCCGGGACTGATTTTCCTTTGGAGCAGTTCTTC.

This clone has only a few counts. The V call is TRBV24-1, the J call TRBJ1-4, with D possibly TRBD1 on 5 matching bases. The CDR3 is made up of 14 amino acids. CDR1 is KGHDR, CDR2 SFDVKD, per germline. V lost 4 bases and J 7 bases, leaving 12 bases between the germline ends. The CDR3 DNA reads TGTGCCACCAGTGACCCCGGGACGGGTGAAAAACTGTTTTTT. Translation: CATSDPGTGEKLFF.

The chain joins TRBV10-1 to TRBJ2-1, with 10 bases lining up with TRBD2. CDR3 length equals 15 residues. CDR1 WNHNN and CDR2 SYGVQD come from the germline V gene (reference sequence). V gave up 5 bases and J gave up 5 bases; unmatched junction bases: 6. CDR3 sequence reads: CASSPRTSGDNEQFF. The CDR3, as DNA: TGCGCCAGCAGTCCCAGGACTAGCGGTGACAATGAGCAGTTCTTC.

J is TRBJ1-2 and V is TRBV6-4, with no clear D. Germline V gives CDR1 MRHNA, CDR2 SNTAGT. Trimming shortened V by 0 bases and J by 6 bases, and 20 bases separated the two germline ends. CDR3 size: 17 residues. CDR3 coding DNA: TGTGCCAGCAGTGACTCGCACAGCCATATAAAGTGGAATGGCTACACCTTC. This sequence encodes CASSDSHSHIKWNGYTF.

This clone showed up just a few times. The genes are TRBV7-2 and TRBJ2-1; D ambiguous. Deletions cut 3 bases from V and 4 bases from J, with 7 bases between. Looked up from germline, CDR1 is SGHTA and CDR2 is FQGNSA. The CDR3 is 13 amino acids. The CDR3 sequence: CASSFGLYNEQFF. The CDR3 nucleotides read TGTGCCAGCAGCTTTGGCCTATACAATGAGCAGTTCTTC.

This clone was seen a handful of times. This chain links TRBV24-1 with TRBJ2-5, with D perhaps assigned TRBD1 or TRBD2 (6 bases each). This CDR3 spans 15 amino acids. The V end lost 2 bases, the J end lost 4 bases, and 13 bases lay between the germline ends. CDR1 is KGHDR and CDR2 is SFDVKD in the germline V gene. The CDR3: CATSDSLWGAETQYF. CDR3 nucleotide sequence: TGTGCCACCAGTGATTCTCTGTGGGGGGCAGAGACCCAGTACTTC.

This chain joins TRBV10-3 and TRBJ2-7; D gene unclear. The CDR3 runs 13 residues. In germline, CDR1 is ENHRY, CDR2 SYGVKD. V shed 1 base and J shed 5 bases, with 9 bases lying between them. Here the CDR3 reads CAISELRRDEQYF. The CDR3 DNA is TGTGCCATCAGTGAGTTAAGGAGAGACGAGCAGTACTTC.

The V gene is TRBV27, the J gene TRBJ1-1; D not certain. This CDR3 has 12 residues. Deletions cut 5 bases from V and 7 bases from J, with 11 bases between. The germline V gene encodes CDR1 MNHEY and CDR2 SMNVEV (reference sequence). Here the CDR3 reads CASSPPAREAFF. CDR3 nucleotides: TGTGCCAGCAGTCCCCCGGCCCGTGAAGCTTTCTTT.

The chain couples TRBV10-3 to TRBJ1-2; tentative D call: TRBD1 (6 bases). This CDR3 spans 13 amino acids. Trimming took off 0 bases at V and 6 bases at J, with 8 bases between the two ends. Looked up from germline, CDR1 is ENHRY and CDR2 is SYGVKD. This CDR3 is CAISESGGHGYTF. CDR3 coding DNA: TGTGCCATCAGTGAGTCGGGGGGCCATGGCTACACCTTC.

The J gene is TRBJ2-3, the V gene TRBV7-9; 15 bases agree with TRBD2. V shed 5 bases and J 15 bases; nucleotides not matched to a gene: 9. CDR3 length: 14 residues. Germline V CDR1 and CDR2: SEHNR, FQNEAQ (reference sequence). The CDR3 DNA follows: TGTGCCAGCAGCCATGGACTAGCGGGAGGGCCGCTCTATTTT. Its protein is CASSHGLAGGPLYF.

This clone was seen a single time. The chain has TRBV28 and TRBJ2-1, with 9 bases identical to TRBD1. The junction had 2 bases not matched to a gene; V was cut back by 2 bases and J by 6 bases. This CDR3 has 14 amino acids. Germline V gene lookup returns CDR1 MDHEN and CDR2 SYDVKM. The CDR3 region is CASSLLDRGNEQFF. The CDR3 DNA reads as TGTGCCAGCAGTTTACTGGACAGGGGCAATGAGCAGTTCTTC.

V gene TRBV5-6 combines with J gene TRBJ2-1, with 16 bases matching TRBD2. V trimming: 1 base; J trimming: 1 base; junction bases outside the gene matches: 5. This CDR3 spans 19 amino acids. The germline V gene encodes CDR1 SGHDT and CDR2 YYEEEE. CDR3 DNA sequence: TGTGCCAGCAGCTTGTTGGGACTAGCGGGAGGGCGGTCCTACAATGAGCAGTTCTTC. This sequence encodes CASSLLGLAGGRSYNEQFF.

Only a few counts were recorded for this clone. The genes are TRBV6-1 and TRBJ2-2, with 8 bases matching TRBD2. This CDR3 is built from 15 residues. The germline V gene has CDR1 MNHNS and CDR2 SASEGT. Trimming at V came to 7 bases and at J to 4 bases, leaving 8 bases not matched to a gene. This CDR3 reads CASTRDRGGTGELFF. The CDR3, as DNA: TGTGCCAGCACCAGAGATCGGGGGGGCACCGGGGAGCTGTTTTTT.

The chain recombines TRBV27 with TRBJ1-1, with D possibly matching TRBD1 (5 bases). V was cut by 3 bases and J by 4 bases, with 15 bases left in between. Germline V gene data show CDR1 as MNHEY and CDR2 as SMNVEV (reference sequence). This CDR3 region has 15 residues. The CDR3 nucleotides are TGTGCCAGCAGTTTGTCAGCGTCCGGGGCCACTGAAGCTTTCTTT. Its translation: CASSLSASGATEAFF.

The chain joins TRBV4-1 to TRBJ1-1, with no clear D. V lost 3 bases to trimming and J lost 1 base, with 21 bases between them. Germline CDR1 MGHRA, CDR2 YSYEKL. This CDR3 spans 18 amino acids. In nucleotides, the CDR3 is TGCGCCAGCAGCCACCCCGCGGCGGGCGGATATAGGAACACTGAAGCTTTCTTT. Amino acids: CASSHPAAGGYRNTEAFF.

This chain connects TRBV24-1 to TRBJ1-6, with D possibly TRBD1 on 5 matching bases. The CDR3 sequence is 17 residues long. Looked up from germline, CDR1 is KGHDR and CDR2 is SFDVKD. Trimming stripped 5 bases from V and 0 bases from J, with 13 bases between. In nucleotides, the CDR3 is TGTGCCACCAGTGGCGGCCGACAGAGCTCCTATAATTCACCCCTCCACTTT. Encoded protein: CATSGGRQSSYNSPLHF.

This chain links TRBV6-5 with TRBJ1-3; D is unclear. The germline gives CDR1 MNHEY, CDR2 SVGAGI. The CDR3 totals 15 residues. V lost 2 bases, J lost 2 bases, and 10 bases lay in between. Here the CDR3 reads CASSYLDGAGNTIYF. In DNA form, the CDR3 reads TGTGCCAGCAGTTACCTTGACGGCGCTGGAAACACCATATATTTT.

The chain joins TRBV6-5 to TRBJ2-7; D gene ambiguous. Trimming took 9 bases from V and 2 from J, leaving 17 bases between them. Germline CDR1 MNHEY, CDR2 SVGAGI. The CDR3 consists of 14 residues. CDR3 nucleotide sequence: TGTGCCAGTTCTGAGCAGCCTGACACCTACGAGCAGTACTTC. This gives the protein CASSEQPDTYEQYF.

The chain uses TRBV20-1 and TRBJ2-5, with D possibly TRBD1 on 5 matching bases. The CDR3 runs to 14 residues. Per germline, CDR1 DFQATT and CDR2 SNEGSKA (reference sequence). Trimming cost V 3 bases and J 4 bases, with 15 bases left between them. The CDR3 loop reads CSASRQGTGETQYF. The CDR3, as DNA: TGCAGTGCTAGTAGGCAGGGTACGGGAGAGACCCAGTACTTC.

The chain couples TRBV5-5 to TRBJ2-3, with 8 bases fitting TRBD1. The ends lost 2 bases at V and 1 base at J; junction bases unmatched: 6. This CDR3 spans 16 amino acids. CDR1 is SGHKS and CDR2 is YYEKEE in the germline V gene (reference sequence). Here the CDR3 reads CASSLNTGQGTDTQYF. The CDR3 nucleotides are TGTGCCAGCAGCTTAAACACGGGACAGGGCACAGATACGCAGTATTTT.

This sequence joins TRBV6-2 or TRBV6-3 and TRBJ2-1, with TRBD2 matching 9 bases. The V and J ends lost 2 bases and 7 bases, in that order; junction bases with no gene match: 12. CDR3 length: 17 amino acids. CDR1 is MNHEY, CDR2 SVGEGT, per germline. In DNA, the CDR3 is TGTGCCAGCAGTTACCCGGCTAGCGGGACGGTTGCAAATGAGCAGTTCTTC. Translating it yields CASSYPASGTVANEQFF.